This is a list of T cell receptor beta chains from one sample in a study of blood T cell repertoires in COVID-19. TCRdb's copy holds only in-frame clones and misses some; the assay was immunoSEQ multiplex PCR. Among under 300,000 clones listed, about nine tenths were seen once. Material: PBMCs or T cells enriched from blood (not recorded which). The source of these receptors is a man aged 18 to 29 who had recovered from COVID-19. The CDR3 runs from the conserved cysteine through the conserved F or W. The order of the fields is CDR3 protein, CDR3 DNA, clone size, V gene, J gene, D gene. A D gene is named only where the DNA matches it firmly. Clone size is given for some rows only: seen once, a few or many times, or a class if the clone is expanded.

CDR3: CASSAVIAQGAQYF
DNA: TGTGCCAGCAGTGCGGTGATAGCGCAGGGGGCCCAGTACTTC
size: .
V: TRBV2
J: TRBJ2-5
D: TRBD1

CDR3: CASSRGGTRDGYTF
DNA: TGTGCCAGCAGCCGGGGGGGCACCCGGGATGGCTACACCTTC
size: .
V: TRBV5-4
J: TRBJ1-2
D: .

CDR3: CSARQGGGAFF
DNA: TGCAGTGCTCGGCAGGGAGGGGGAGCTTTCTTT
size: .
V: TRBV20-1
J: TRBJ1-1
D: .

CDR3: CASTPSGLSTDTQYF
DNA: TGTGCCAGCACTCCTAGCGGGTTGTCAACAGATACGCAGTATTTT
size: .
V: TRBV3-1/TRBV3-2
J: TRBJ2-3
D: TRBD2

CDR3: CASSLWGNTGSNQPQHF
DNA: TGTGCCAGCAGCTTGTGGGGGAATACAGGGAGCAATCAGCCCCAGCATTTT
size: .
V: TRBV5-5
J: TRBJ1-5
D: .

CDR3: CASSEGQGRPQHF
DNA: TGTGCCAGCAGTGAAGGACAGGGGCGGCCCCAGCATTTT
size: .
V: TRBV2
J: TRBJ1-5
D: TRBD1

CDR3: CAWSPGANVLTF
DNA: TGTGCCTGGTCTCCTGGGGCCAACGTCCTGACTTTC
size: .
V: TRBV30
J: TRBJ2-6
D: .

CDR3: CASSLVALAGAGELFF
DNA: TGTGCCAGCAGCTTGGTAGCGCTAGCGGGAGCCGGGGAGCTGTTTTTT
size: .
V: TRBV5-4
J: TRBJ2-2
D: TRBD2

CDR3: CASSSGGGPMNSPLHF
DNA: TGTGCCAGCAGCTCGGGGGGGGGACCGATGAATTCACCCCTCCACTTT
size: .
V: TRBV5-4
J: TRBJ1-6
D: .

CDR3: CASSVRLTKSYEQYF
DNA: TGTGCCAGCAGCGTACGACTAACTAAATCCTACGAGCAGTACTTC
size: few
V: TRBV13
J: TRBJ2-7
D: .

CDR3: CASSLDGPGAADTQYF
DNA: TGCGCCAGCAGCTTGGATGGTCCGGGAGCAGCAGATACGCAGTATTTT
size: once
V: TRBV5-1
J: TRBJ2-3
D: .

CDR3: CASSWQGDSPLHF
DNA: TGTGCCAGCAGTTGGCAGGGGGATTCACCCCTCCACTTT
size: .
V: TRBV28
J: TRBJ1-6
D: TRBD1

CDR3: CAWDSNYGYTF
DNA: TGTGCCTGGGACAGTAACTATGGCTACACCTTC
size: .
V: TRBV30
J: TRBJ1-2
D: .

CDR3: CAWSDSGTGSLNTEAFF
DNA: TGTGCCTGGTCCGATTCCGGGACAGGGAGCCTGAACACTGAAGCTTTCTTT
size: .
V: TRBV30
J: TRBJ1-1
D: TRBD1

CDR3: CASSSGLPRQYF
DNA: TGTGCCAGCAGCTCCGGACTCCCCAGGCAGTACTTC
size: few
V: TRBV27
J: TRBJ2-7
D: .

CDR3: CASSYYRESEQYF
DNA: TGTGCCAGCAGTTACTACAGGGAGTCCGAGCAGTACTTC
size: few
V: TRBV6-5
J: TRBJ2-7
D: .

CDR3: CASSYGDRADTEAFF
DNA: TGTGCCAGCAGTTACGGGGACAGGGCGGACACTGAAGCTTTCTTT
size: .
V: TRBV6-5
J: TRBJ1-1
D: TRBD1

CDR3: CASSLTGQGYEQYF
DNA: TGTGCCAGCAGCTTAACGGGACAGGGATACGAGCAGTACTTC
size: .
V: TRBV7-3
J: TRBJ2-7
D: TRBD1

CDR3: CASSVEGPGLVNEQFF
DNA: TGTGCCAGCAGCGTAGAAGGCCCGGGACTAGTCAATGAGCAGTTCTTC
size: .
V: TRBV9
J: TRBJ2-1
D: TRBD2